This TCR beta chain was obtained from a study of control samples from healthy donors and cancer patients. The CDR3 has 13 residues. V dropped 7 bases and J dropped 3 bases, with 12 bases sitting between them. CDR1 is MNHEY, CDR2 SVGAGI, per germline. The method was immunoSEQ multiplex PCR; TCRdb's version includes in-frame clones alone and lacks a portion of them. The table has fewer than 150,000 clones, about nine tenths seen once. The sequencing input was blood. The receptor's source is a man between 18 and 35 years old in good health. The chain links TRBV6-5 to TRBJ2-5, with D perhaps matching TRBD1 (6 bases). The CDR3 nucleotides are TGTGCCAGCAAGACAGGAAGGAAAGAGACCCAGTACTTC. Its translation is CASKTGRKETQYF.